The 12 T cell receptor beta chains listed next were all sequenced from one sample in a study of shared clonotypes between healthy human individuals. Using immunoSEQ multiplex PCR, the repertoire was profiled, and TCRdb retains in-frame clones only, with some absent. The sample has over a million clones, around three quarters seen once; the top ten hold approximately 0.5%. The specimen sequenced was memory CD4+ T cells from PBMCs. Subset specified: CD45RA-negative fraction. Receptors originate from a man younger than 35 in good health. Some clones in this sample may be carry-over from other donors' samples.

The chain links TRBV6-1 to TRBJ1-2, with no clear D. V lost 1 base to trimming and J lost 4 bases, with 16 bases between them. Looked up from germline, CDR1 is MNHNS and CDR2 is SASEGT. This CDR3 region has 16 residues. The CDR3 DNA sequence: TGTGCCAGCAGTGAAGGTCAGCCGAGGGTTGGCTATGGCTACACCTTC. Protein sequence: CASSEGQPRVGYGYTF.

This chain links TRBV7-2 with TRBJ2-1, with 7 bases that match TRBD2. The CDR3 runs 14 residues. Germline V gives CDR1 SGHTA, CDR2 FQGNSA. The V segment lost 6 bases and the J segment 7 bases; nucleotides outside the gene matches: 9. CDR3 sequence reads: CASRGAGFANEQFF. As DNA, the CDR3 is TGTGCCAGCAGAGGAGCGGGATTTGCAAATGAGCAGTTCTTC.

The gene calls are TRBV7-2 and TRBJ2-3; perhaps TRBD2 as D (6 bases). The ends were cut back, 4 bases at V and 2 bases at J, with 10 bases in the middle. There are 14 residues in the CDR3. Per germline, CDR1 SGHTA and CDR2 FQGNSA. This CDR3 is CASSWRETTDTQYF. As DNA, the CDR3 is TGTGCCAGCAGCTGGAGGGAGACCACAGATACGCAGTATTTT.

This rearrangement joins TRBV2 to TRBJ2-5; 7 bases align to TRBD2. The CDR3 consists of 15 residues. The germline CDR1 and CDR2 sequences are SNHLY and FYNNEI. The junction had 9 bases not matched to a gene; V was cut back by 3 bases and J by 5 bases. The CDR3: CASSEERDPGETQYF. The CDR3, as DNA: TGTGCCAGCAGTGAGGAGCGGGACCCCGGGGAGACCCAGTACTTC.

Worth noting for this clone: The same CDR3 arises from other DNA sequences in this sample as well. The genes are TRBV5-1 and TRBJ1-3, with D uncertain. The V gene lost 4 bases and the J gene lost 4 bases, with 12 bases spanning the gap. CDR1 and CDR2 from the germline V gene are SGHRS and YFSETQ. This CDR3 contains 14 residues. The CDR3 DNA follows: TGCGCCAGCAGCCTCGGTGGCTCAGGAAACACCATATATTTT. Translated, it gives CASSLGGSGNTIYF.

The CDR3 DNA reads as TGTGCCAGCGAACGCAGACGAGACTCCTACGAGCAGTACTTC. Translating gives CASERRRDSYEQYF. This chain uses TRBV7-8 with TRBJ2-7; D ambiguous. The CDR3 is 14 residues long. V was cut by 8 bases and J by 0 bases, with 14 bases left in between. Germline V CDR1 and CDR2: SGHVS, FQNEAQ.

The chain recombines TRBV18 with TRBJ1-2; a weak D match, TRBD1 (5 bases). The CDR3 is 13 residues long. The germline V gene encodes CDR1 KGHSH and CDR2 LQKENI. The V and J ends lost 2 bases and 4 bases respectively, with 8 bases between them. This chain's CDR3 is CASSPGDFYGYTF. DNA for the CDR3: TGTGCCAGCTCACCAGGGGACTTCTATGGCTACACCTTC.

This clone has just a few counts. The chain combines TRBV30 with TRBJ1-1; D might be TRBD1 (5 bases). V was shortened by 0 bases and J by 10 bases, with 15 bases between the two germline ends. The CDR3 is 13 amino acids. CDR1 and CDR2 from the germline V gene are GTSNPN and SVGIG (reference sequence). The CDR3 DNA is TGTGCCTGGAGTGTACGAGGGATTGGGGGAGCTTTCTTT. As protein: CAWSVRGIGGAFF.

This chain uses TRBV5-4 with TRBJ2-7; D uncertain. CDR1 and CDR2 (germline): SGHNT, YYREEE (reference sequence). Deletions cut 0 bases from V and 0 bases from J, with 4 bases between. This CDR3 contains 13 residues. The chain's CDR3 is CASSLAPSYEQYF. For the CDR3, the DNA is TGTGCCAGCAGCTTGGCCCCCTCCTACGAGCAGTACTTC.

The J gene is TRBJ1-1, the V gene TRBV6-1, with D possibly TRBD1 on 6 matching bases. The V gene lost 1 base and the J gene lost 10 bases, with 16 bases spanning the gap. The V gene's germline CDR1 is MNHNS and CDR2 SASEGT. The CDR3 has 14 amino acids. The CDR3 DNA reads TGTGCCAGCAGTGAAGGTTGGGGGGCGTCGGTAGCTTTCTTT. Its protein is CASSEGWGASVAFF.

The chain joins TRBV28 to TRBJ2-6, with D tentatively TRBD1 (5 bases). This CDR3 has 16 amino acids. Germline CDR1 reads MDHEN; CDR2 reads SYDVKM. Trimming cost V 2 bases and J 5 bases, with 13 bases left between them. The CDR3 sequence: CASSLGRWGWANVLTF. The CDR3 DNA reads as TGTGCCAGCAGTTTAGGACGGTGGGGCTGGGCCAACGTCCTGACTTTC.

V gene TRBV6-1 combines with J gene TRBJ2-5; TRBD1 matches 8 bases. In germline, CDR1 is MNHNS, CDR2 SASEGT. The V gene end was trimmed by 3 bases and the J gene end by 3 bases; junction bases not matched to a gene: 3. This CDR3 is 14 amino acids long. The CDR3 sequence is CASSEDRVKETQYF. The CDR3, as DNA: TGTGCCAGCAGTGAGGACAGGGTGAAAGAGACCCAGTACTTC.